These 26 T cell receptor beta chains share one sample of origin, sequenced in a study of technical replicates of blood from a few donors. Measured with immunoSEQ multiplex PCR; TCRdb has only the in-frame clones, and not every one. This sample has about 68,000 clones, with about 97% found just once. The specimen sequenced was T cells isolated from PBMCs. All receptors derive from a human donor in good health.

The chain uses TRBV9 and TRBJ2-7, with 10 bases identical to TRBD2. With V trimmed by 0 bases and J by 3 bases, 3 bases remained unmatched. Germline loops: CDR1 SGDLS, CDR2 YYNGEE. The CDR3 spans 15 residues. In DNA, the CDR3 is TGTGCCAGCAGCGTAGGGGCTAGCGGGAGCTACGAGCAGTACTTC. Its translation: CASSVGASGSYEQYF.

The J gene is TRBJ1-1, the V gene TRBV18; D unresolved. This CDR3 is built from 14 residues. Germline V gene data show CDR1 as KGHSH and CDR2 as LQKENI. V lost 0 bases to trimming and J lost 3 bases, with 8 bases between them. CDR3 in DNA: TGTGCCAGCTCACCACCGCACGGGGACACTGAAGCTTTCTTT. This codes for CASSPPHGDTEAFF. Full variable domain (rest looked up from reference TRBV18 and TRBJ1-1): NAGVMQNPRHLVRRRGQEARLRCSPMKGHSHVYWYRQLPEEGLKFMVYLQKENIIDESGMPKERFSAEFPKEGPSILRIQQVVRGDSAAYFCASSPPHGDTEAFFGQGTRLTVV.

This chain connects TRBV30 to TRBJ1-2; D perhaps matches TRBD1 (5 bases). With 5 bases removed from V and 2 bases from J, the gap between germline ends came to 15 bases. This CDR3 region has 14 residues. CDR1 and CDR2 from the germline V gene are GTSNPN and SVGIG (reference sequence). This CDR3 is CAWAIKRQNYGYTF. The CDR3 coding sequence is TGTGCCTGGGCAATTAAGAGACAGAACTATGGCTACACCTTC.

The rearrangement links TRBV11-2 to TRBJ2-7; 8 bases line up with TRBD1. The CDR3 length is 13 residues. J gave up 6 bases and V 5 bases, and 6 bases lay outside the gene matches. Germline CDR1 is SGHAT and CDR2 is FQNNGV. The CDR3 region has the DNA TGTGCCAGCAGCCTGGGACAGGCGGGCGAGCAGTACTTC. Translation: CASSLGQAGEQYF.

The V gene is TRBV9, the J gene TRBJ2-7; D call uncertain. V dropped 0 bases and J dropped 5 bases, with 9 bases sitting between them. CDR1 is SGDLS and CDR2 is YYNGEE in the germline V gene. The CDR3 consists of 13 residues. CDR3 nucleotides: TGTGCCAGCAGCGTAGAGTCAGCGCACGAGCAGTACTTC. Protein product: CASSVESAHEQYF.

The gene calls are TRBV6-6 and TRBJ2-7; TRBD2 aligns across 10 bases. The CDR3 is 14 residues long. Germline V gene sequence: CDR1 MNHNY, CDR2 SVGAGI (reference sequence). V shed 5 bases and J 5 bases; nucleotides not matched to a gene: 6. The CDR3 DNA sequence: TGTGCCAGCAGTCCTAGCGGGAGTAACCACGAGCAGTACTTC. As protein: CASSPSGSNHEQYF.

The chain uses TRBV6-5 and TRBJ2-1, with a possible D match to TRBD1 (6 bases). V lost 5 bases and J lost 6, with 11 bases in between. This CDR3 has 13 amino acids. Germline CDR1 is MNHEY and CDR2 is SVGAGI. The CDR3 here is CASSRTGRNEQFF. The CDR3 nucleotides read TGTGCCAGCAGTAGAACAGGGCGCAATGAGCAGTTCTTC.

The chain employs TRBV5-1 and TRBJ1-2, with D possibly TRBD1 on 5 matching bases. CDR3 length: 13 residues. Germline CDR1 is SGHRS and CDR2 is YFSETQ. V was shortened by 3 bases and J by 4 bases, with 10 bases between the two germline ends. DNA of the CDR3: TGCGCCAGCAGCTACGCGGGGGGCTATGGCTACACCTTC. Protein: CASSYAGGYGYTF.

This sequence joins TRBV19 and TRBJ2-1, with TRBD1 as a possible D gene (5 bases). V was shortened by 6 bases and J by 1 base, with 13 bases between the two germline ends. Germline V CDR1 and CDR2: LNHDA, SQIVND (reference sequence). The CDR3 contains 15 residues. CDR3 in amino acids: CASRNQGGSYNEQFF. As DNA, the CDR3 is TGTGCCAGTAGAAATCAGGGTGGGTCCTACAATGAGCAGTTCTTC.

The chain has TRBV28 and TRBJ2-5; maybe TRBD2 (5 bases). The germline gives CDR1 MDHEN, CDR2 SYDVKM. Trimming removed 1 base at V and 4 bases at J, with 25 bases between. The CDR3 loop spans 19 amino acids. CDR3 nucleotide sequence: TGTGCCAGCAGTTTATTAGGCCCTACAAGCCACCGAGGGTCAGAGACCCAGTACTTC. Its translation is CASSLLGPTSHRGSETQYF.

This clone came up once. This chain connects TRBV6-1 to TRBJ2-7; D is perhaps TRBD1 (5 bases). The CDR3 runs to 15 residues. In germline, CDR1 is MNHNS, CDR2 SASEGT. With 6 bases removed from V and 0 bases from J, the gap between germline ends came to 15 bases. DNA of the CDR3: TGTGCCAGCAGGGATCCGACAGTGAGCTCCTACGAGCAGTACTTC. It translates to CASRDPTVSSYEQYF.

The rearrangement joins TRBV5-4 to TRBJ2-1; no clear D. The CDR3 runs to 15 residues. V lost 0 bases and J lost 3, with 10 bases in between. Germline CDR1 is SGHNT and CDR2 is YYREEE (reference sequence). CDR3 loop: CASSLAASFYNEQFF. The CDR3, as DNA: TGTGCCAGCAGCTTGGCCGCGTCGTTCTACAATGAGCAGTTCTTC.

This sequence joins TRBV10-2 and TRBJ2-7; 11 nucleotides agree with TRBD2. V trimming: 6 bases; J trimming: 2 bases; junction bases outside the gene matches: 0. Germline CDR1 and CDR2: WSHSY and SAAADI. The CDR3 is 13 residues long. In DNA, the CDR3 is TGCGCCAGCAGGACTAGCGGGACCTACGAGCAGTACTTC. It is translated as CASRTSGTYEQYF.

The chain uses TRBV10-2 and TRBJ2-7, with 11 bases lining up with TRBD1. The germline CDR1 and CDR2 sequences are WSHSY and SAAADI. Losses at the gene ends were 6 bases for V and 4 bases for J; bases not matched to a gene: 5. The CDR3 loop spans 14 amino acids. The CDR3 DNA follows: TGCGCCAGCAGGGGGACAGGGGGATCGTACGAGCAGTACTTC. Protein sequence: CASRGTGGSYEQYF.

The chain couples TRBV6-5 to TRBJ2-2; TRBD2 might be the D (6 bases). The V end was cut by 6 bases, the J end by 3 bases, with 11 bases between. The V gene's germline CDR1 is MNHEY and CDR2 SVGAGI. This CDR3 is 14 amino acids long. Here the CDR3 reads CASRPTRYTGELFF. The CDR3, as DNA: TGTGCCAGCAGACCGACTAGATACACCGGGGAGCTGTTTTTT.

The V and J genes are TRBV11-2 and TRBJ2-1; D ambiguous. The CDR3 spans 13 residues. V was pared by 2 bases and J by 9 bases, with 11 bases between. Germline V lookup: CDR1 SGHAT, CDR2 FQNNGV. The CDR3 reads CASSLIPLGEQFF. In DNA, the CDR3 is TGTGCCAGCAGCTTAATCCCCCTAGGTGAGCAGTTCTTC.

This rearrangement joins TRBV4-1 to TRBJ2-6, with 9 bases aligning to TRBD1. The CDR3 length is 20 residues. Germline CDR1 MGHRA, CDR2 YSYEKL. Trimming took 5 bases from V and 0 from J; bases not matched to a gene: 14. This chain's CDR3 is CASSSRQGGPRLSGANVLTF. The CDR3 DNA reads as TGCGCCAGCAGCTCCCGACAGGGGGGCCCTCGCCTCTCTGGGGCCAACGTCCTGACTTTC.

This clone was observed a few times. This chain connects TRBV4-3 to TRBJ2-5, with D possibly being TRBD2 (5 bases). V lost 0 bases to trimming and J lost 4 bases, with 9 bases between them. This CDR3 is 14 amino acids long. Germline lookup yields CDR1 LGHNA and CDR2 YSLEER. The CDR3 DNA sequence: TGCGCCAGCAGCCAAGAGAGGGCGGTAGAGACCCAGTACTTC. This gives the protein CASSQERAVETQYF.

This sequence joins TRBV4-1 and TRBJ2-2; 11 positions match TRBD2. V dropped 4 bases and J dropped 3; count of bases not matched to a gene: 4. The germline V gene encodes CDR1 MGHRA and CDR2 YSYEKL. This CDR3 has 16 residues. The CDR3 spells CASSRQLAGDTGELFF. The DNA of the CDR3 is TGCGCCAGCAGCCGTCAACTAGCGGGAGACACCGGGGAGCTGTTTTTT.

The V and J genes are TRBV14 and TRBJ2-7; D not certain. The CDR3 covers 15 residues. Looked up from germline, CDR1 is SGHDN and CDR2 is FVKESK. V was clipped by 0 bases and J by 1 base, with 10 bases between them. DNA of the CDR3: TGTGCCAGCAGCCAAGAGCCAGTCTTTTCCTACGAGCAGTACTTC. It encodes CASSQEPVFSYEQYF.

The rearrangement joins TRBV4-1 to TRBJ2-4, with TRBD1 identical over 7 bases. Germline CDR1 reads MGHRA; CDR2 reads YSYEKL. This CDR3 comprises 16 residues. The ends lost 4 bases at V and 4 bases at J; junction bases unmatched: 10. The CDR3 DNA sequence: TGCGCCAGCAGCCTAGATGCGAGACAGGGAAAAAACATTCAGTACTTC. It encodes CASSLDARQGKNIQYF.

The genes are TRBV18 and TRBJ2-2; the match to TRBD2 covers 10 bases. The CDR3 loop spans 16 amino acids. Trimming took 2 bases from V and 6 from J; bases not matched to a gene: 6. CDR1 and CDR2 (germline): KGHSH, LQKENI. The CDR3 region has the DNA TGTGCCAGCTCACCATACGCTAGCGGGAGAGCCGGGGAGCTGTTTTTT. Translating it yields CASSPYASGRAGELFF.

The J gene is TRBJ1-5, the V gene TRBV5-6; D unresolved. V was clipped by 5 bases and J by 7 bases, with 13 bases between them. This CDR3 is built from 13 residues. The V gene's germline CDR1 is SGHDT and CDR2 YYEEEE. The CDR3 reads CASSRGGGQPQHF. The CDR3 DNA is TGTGCCAGCAGTCGAGGCGGAGGCCAGCCCCAGCATTTT.

The chain couples TRBV29-1 to TRBJ2-7; D is perhaps TRBD1 (5 bases). Germline-derived CDR1 and CDR2 are SQVTM and ANQGSEA. The CDR3 contains 12 residues. V lost 3 bases, J lost 3 bases, and 9 bases lay in between. This CDR3 reads CSVEGRGYEQYF. The CDR3 DNA follows: TGCAGCGTTGAGGGAAGGGGCTACGAGCAGTACTTC.

J is TRBJ1-1 and V is TRBV5-6, with 12 positions matching TRBD1. V trimming: 4 bases; J trimming: 4 bases; junction bases outside the gene matches: 8. The CDR3 extends over 16 amino acids. The germline V gene has CDR1 SGHDT and CDR2 YYEEEE. CDR3 DNA sequence: TGTGCCAGCAGCCCTGGGACAGGGGGCACGGGCACTGAAGCTTTCTTT. As protein: CASSPGTGGTGTEAFF.

This clone was seen just once. This rearrangement joins TRBV4-2 to TRBJ2-7, with D hard to call. The CDR3 is 13 residues long. V lost 0 bases and J lost 5, with 8 bases in between. Germline V gene data show CDR1 as LGHNA and CDR2 as YNFKEQ. The CDR3 DNA is TGTGCCAGCAGCCAAGATCGGTCTAACGAGCAGTACTTC. Protein product: CASSQDRSNEQYF.